The sequence of this TCR beta chain was determined in a study of molecular identifiers for immune sequencing clone quantification (dated by TCRdb to 2017 to 2018). For the study in its entirety: For a replicate experiment, RNA from about 20,000 or 100,000 naive CD8 T cells was divided into five aliquots, of which four were sequenced. This methods study benchmarked molecular-identifier clustering-based TCR repertoire sequencing (MIDCIRS) and TCR RNA copy counting, using CD8 T cells to do so.

At the junction V is shortened by 6 bases and J by 1 base, with 10 bases in between. Inclusive of the bounding cysteine and phenylalanine, the CDR3 is 13 residues long. Only the CDR3 DNA is retained, 39 bases long and in frame from the first base. CDR1 is given as SGHNT and CDR2 as YYREEE, both from the germline V gene (reference sequence). Study-wide conclusions, independent of this receptor: When barcode sub-clustering was not used, chimeric consensus sequences inflated TCR diversity, with chimeras reaching as high as 47%. Even against a background of one million naive CD8 T cells, spiked-in Jurkat TCR RNA amounting to a single cell's worth was reported to be detectable. Naive libraries contained spiked-in Jurkat TCR RNA (roughly 10 copies' worth), which is not part of the donor repertoire. In CMV-specific effector cells, over 98% of molecules were held by clones above 20 RNA copies, whereas under 1% of molecules were held by such clones in naive cells. Identical TCR molecules sharing a barcode could cause highly expanded clone sizes to be underestimated. Modeling indicated around 2.7 TCR RNA copies recovered per cell, compared with around 9.8 by digital PCR, which implies a capture efficiency of around 30%.

This clonotype was recorded many times. Its antigen is unknown. No much larger clone exists at a distance of one base, and base qualities are not known. Naive CD8 T cell libraries were made from approximately 20,000 to 1,000,000 sorted cells using 10%, 30% or 50% of purified RNA. Naive CD8 T cells were FACS-sorted as CD8+CD4-CCR7+CD45RA+ on a BD FACSAria II into RLT Plus buffer. To test detection sensitivity, Jurkat RNA equivalent to under 12 TCR copies was spiked into samples of roughly 17,000-1,000,000 naive CD8 T cells. CD8 T cells were enriched using RosetteSep CD8+ T Cell Enrichment Cocktail and Ficoll-Paque, and the enriched cells then underwent ACK red cell lysis. Library prep was done by PCR. Sequencing took place on an Illumina HiSeq 4000. Bulk TCR libraries were made following a previously described method, with the TCR primers given in Table S5. Purification of total RNA was performed with the Qiagen AllPrep DNA/RNA kit. Before analysis, reads from multiple sequencing runs of one library were combined. In the paper's pipeline: Only reads with exact TCR constant sequence were kept, trimmed to 150 nt, and grouped by their 12-nt molecular barcodes. Reads within each barcode group were sub-clustered using a 15% Levenshtein threshold, and quality-weighted consensus sequences were constructed for each RNA molecule. Non-functional sequences were removed, as were lower-count sequences one edit away from another. Based on a fit of two negative binomial distributions, barcode sub-clusters having less than 20% of the maximum read count were discarded. TCRdb reworked the public reads: Q25 trimming with fastp, MiXCR clone assembly, productive beta chains retained. Each CDR3 protein appears once, grouped with its most common genes and DNA. TCRdb's processing, not the authors' own work, is the source of the V and J calls. Present in this sample are a few hundred thousand distinct CDR3 sequences, around a fifth of which were seen just once. The top ten clones comprise about 0.8% of the sample.

This clonotype was obtained from a human donor in good health. Some libraries in this study had Jurkat cell RNA spiked in. The chain joins TRBV5-4 to TRBJ1-2, with no confidently assigned D gene. Material for sequencing was naive CD8+ T cells from blood, with Jurkat cell RNA spiked in. Read against the paper, the sample's cell subset or site label means: FACS-sorted CD8+CD4-CCR7+CD45RA+ naive T cells. Read as DNA, the sequence is TGTGCCAGCAAAGACAATATTAACTATGGCTACACCTTC. This sequence encodes CASKDNINYGYTF.